This entry is about one T cell receptor (beta chain). These data belong to a study of blood T cell repertoires in COVID-19. Per the original methods: Cell counts per sample came from amplifying reference gene primers. Using immunoSEQ multiplex PCR, the repertoire was profiled, and TCRdb retains in-frame clones only, with some absent. The DNA gave D and trimming, while V, J and clone size come from that table. There are about 35,000 clones in the sample; about 87% occur only once, and 44% lies in the top ten. This CDR3 is 14 amino acids long. Trimming cost V 0 bases and J 10 bases; bases outside gene matches: 3. Germline V CDR1 and CDR2: MNHEY, SVGEGT.

This sequence was found in a human donor in a cohort sampled during active COVID-19. The J gene is TRBJ2-4, the V gene TRBV6-2 or TRBV6-3; 10 nucleotides line up with TRBD2. The specimen was peripheral blood. Here the CDR3 reads CASSYSSSGGIQYF. The DNA of the CDR3 is TGTGCCAGCAGTTACTCTTCTAGCGGGGGAATTCAGTACTTC.